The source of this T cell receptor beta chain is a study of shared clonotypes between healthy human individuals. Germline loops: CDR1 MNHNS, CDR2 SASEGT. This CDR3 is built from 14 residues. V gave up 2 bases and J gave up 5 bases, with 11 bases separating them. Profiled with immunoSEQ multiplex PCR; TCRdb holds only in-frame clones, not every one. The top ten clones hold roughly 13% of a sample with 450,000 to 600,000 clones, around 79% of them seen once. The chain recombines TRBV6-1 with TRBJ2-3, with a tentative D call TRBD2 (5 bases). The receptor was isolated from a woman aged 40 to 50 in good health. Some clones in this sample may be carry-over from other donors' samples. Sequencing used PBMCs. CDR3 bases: TGTGCCAGCAGTGAATATCGCCGGGGAGATACGCAGTATTTT. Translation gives CASSEYRRGDTQYF.